These T cell receptor beta chains were read from a single sample in a study of blood T cell repertoires in COVID-19. Libraries were prepared by immunoSEQ multiplex PCR; TCRdb keeps only in-frame clonotypes and omits some of them. The repertoire holds about 270,000 clones, over 80% seen once, with approximately 4.1% in the top ten. The material sequenced was peripheral blood. The source is a woman aged 45-59 years with active or convalescent COVID-19. The CDR3 runs from the conserved cysteine through the conserved F or W. The D gene is left open where the match is weak. The size field is filled for only some rows; it gives once, few, many or a size class.

CDR3 protein | CDR3 DNA | J gene | V gene | D gene | clone size
CASSLPGRNTIYF | TGTGCCAGCAGCCTGCCCGGTCGGAACACCATATATTTT | TRBJ1-3 | TRBV7-2 | . | .
CASSGILGGTEAFF | TGTGCCAGCAGTGGTATCCTCGGAGGTACTGAAGCTTTCTTT | TRBJ1-1 | TRBV25-1 | . | .
CASSLSTGEETQYF | TGCGCCAGCAGCCTATCAACGGGGGAAGAGACCCAGTACTTC | TRBJ2-5 | TRBV5-1 | . | .
CASSPGNGELFF | TGTGCCAGCAGTCCAGGCAACGGGGAGCTGTTTTTT | TRBJ2-2 | TRBV12-3/TRBV12-4 | . | .
CASSLGGQLNYGYTF | TGTGCCAGCAGCTTAGGGGGACAGTTGAACTATGGCTACACCTTC | TRBJ1-2 | TRBV7-9 | TRBD1 | .
CASRVTAYNEQFF | TGTGCCAGCAGGGTGACAGCGTACAATGAGCAGTTCTTC | TRBJ2-1 | TRBV2 | . | .
CASSGDRTTHTDTQYF | TGTGCCAGCAGTGGGGACAGGACAACGCACACAGATACGCAGTATTTT | TRBJ2-3 | TRBV2 | TRBD1 | .
CATSRDAGTAQTQYF | TGTGCCACCAGCAGAGATGCGGGGACAGCGCAGACCCAGTACTTC | TRBJ2-5 | TRBV15 | . | .
CASSLGLAQPGELFF | TGTGCCAGCAGCTTGGGACTAGCCCAGCCCGGGGAGCTGTTTTTT | TRBJ2-2 | TRBV5-4 | TRBD2 | .
CASSKLAGSSYEQYF | TGTGCCAGCAGCAAACTAGCGGGAAGCTCCTACGAGCAGTACTTC | TRBJ2-7 | TRBV14 | TRBD2 | .
CASRGSGSYEQYF | TGTGCCAGCAGGGGAAGCGGGTCCTACGAGCAGTACTTC | TRBJ2-7 | TRBV12-3/TRBV12-4 | . | .
CASSSGQGYEQYF | TGTGCCAGTAGTAGTGGGCAGGGCTACGAGCAGTACTTC | TRBJ2-7 | TRBV19 | . | .
CASSSWESSGKNEQFF | TGTGCCAGCAGTTCTTGGGAGTCTAGCGGGAAGAATGAGCAGTTCTTC | TRBJ2-1 | TRBV27 | TRBD2 | .
CASSESGLGLRDEQFF | TGTGCCAGCAGTGAAAGCGGTCTAGGGTTACGGGATGAGCAGTTCTTC | TRBJ2-1 | TRBV6-1 | . | .
CASSDGGRSGGYGYTF | TGTGCCAGCAGTGACGGGGGGCGTTCGGGAGGCTATGGCTACACCTTC | TRBJ1-2 | TRBV6-1 | . | .
CASSYSEGNEQFF | TGTGCCAGCAGTTACTCGGAGGGGAATGAGCAGTTCTTC | TRBJ2-1 | TRBV6-5 | . | .
CASSLQDFLLTSNQPQHF | TGTGCCAGCAGTTTACAGGACTTTCTTTTGACGAGCAATCAGCCCCAGCATTTT | TRBJ1-5 | TRBV28 | . | .
CASSKVASGSSPNEQFF | TGTGCCAGTAGTAAGGTCGCTAGCGGGAGTTCCCCCAATGAGCAGTTCTTC | TRBJ2-1 | TRBV19 | TRBD2 | .
CATSGGQGEGGYTF | TGTGCCACCAGTGGGGGACAGGGGGAGGGTGGCTACACCTTC | TRBJ1-2 | TRBV24-1 | TRBD1 | .
CASGLWTGANTEAFF | TGTGCTAGTGGTTTGTGGACAGGGGCGAACACTGAAGCTTTCTTT | TRBJ1-1 | TRBV12-5 | TRBD1 | .
CASSLGLLNTEAFF | TGTGCCAGCAGCTTGGGGCTCCTGAACACTGAAGCTTTCTTT | TRBJ1-1 | TRBV5-6 | . | .
CASSHGLGTGELFF | TGTGCCAGTAGTCACGGACTTGGGACCGGGGAGCTGTTTTTT | TRBJ2-2 | TRBV19 | . | few
CASSTISGRKVNNEQFF | TGTGCCAGTAGTACCATAAGCGGGAGAAAAGTAAACAATGAGCAGTTCTTC | TRBJ2-1 | TRBV19 | TRBD2 | .
CASSPTGRNGEQYF | TGTGCCAGCAGTCCAACAGGGCGAAATGGCGAGCAGTACTTC | TRBJ2-7 | TRBV6-8 | . | .
CASRLQPSNTEAFF | TGTGCCAGCAGACTACAACCGTCGAACACTGAAGCTTTCTTT | TRBJ1-1 | TRBV6-5 | . | once
CASSLGESEAFF | TGTGCCAGCAGTCTAGGAGAATCTGAAGCTTTCTTT | TRBJ1-1 | TRBV11-3 | . | .
CASSLDRGRQETQYF | TGTGCCAGCAGCTTGGACAGGGGCCGCCAAGAGACCCAGTACTTC | TRBJ2-5 | TRBV14 | TRBD1 | once
CASSQGGGNTGELFF | TGTGCCAGCAGCCAAGGGGGGGGTAACACCGGGGAGCTGTTTTTT | TRBJ2-2 | TRBV3-1/TRBV3-2 | TRBD2 | .
CASSQGGWGAQYF | TGCGCCAGCAGCCAAGGGGGTTGGGGAGCCCAGTACTTC | TRBJ2-5 | TRBV4-1 | . | .
CASDYTGTSGSNEQFF | TGTGCCAGCGATTATACCGGGACTAGCGGGTCCAATGAGCAGTTCTTC | TRBJ2-1 | TRBV2 | TRBD2 | many
CASSPSGVNTGELFF | TGTGCCAGCAGCCCTAGCGGGGTGAACACCGGGGAGCTGTTTTTT | TRBJ2-2 | TRBV7-9 | TRBD2 | .
CASSFRDYGYTF | TGTGCCAGCAGCTTCAGGGACTATGGCTACACCTTC | TRBJ1-2 | TRBV7-9 | . | many
CASRTGDSYEQYF | TGTGCCAGCAGGACAGGGGACTCCTACGAGCAGTACTTC | TRBJ2-7 | TRBV12-3/TRBV12-4 | TRBD1 | .
CASSYSGTGYQPQHF | TGTGCCAGCAGTTACAGCGGGACAGGTTATCAGCCCCAGCATTTT | TRBJ1-5 | TRBV6-6 | TRBD1 | .